The entry that follows covers one T cell receptor beta chain sequence. The data belong to a study of blood T cell repertoires in COVID-19. The V end was cut by 7 bases, the J end by 1 base, with 13 bases between. This CDR3 comprises 14 residues. Germline CDR1 SGHVS, CDR2 FQNEAQ. Data came from immunoSEQ multiplex PCR; TCRdb stores just in-frame clones and leaves some out. The data show some 500,000 clones, roughly 88% seen once. This chain connects TRBV7-8 to TRBJ1-1, with a possible D match to TRBD1 (6 bases). Sequencing used PBMCs or T cells enriched from blood (not recorded which). The receptor comes from a woman aged 40 to 50 who had recovered from COVID-19. The CDR3 bases are TGTGCCAGCAAGGGGGTACACAGGAACACTGAAGCTTTCTTT. It specifies CASKGVHRNTEAFF. Together with reference TRBV7-8 and TRBJ1-1, the CDR3 gives the full variable domain: GAGVSQSPRYKVAKRGQDVALRCDPISGHVSLFWYQQALGQGPEFLTYFQNEAQLDKSGLPSDRFFAERPEGSVSTLKIQRTQQEDSAVYLCASKGVHRNTEAFFGQGTRLTVV.